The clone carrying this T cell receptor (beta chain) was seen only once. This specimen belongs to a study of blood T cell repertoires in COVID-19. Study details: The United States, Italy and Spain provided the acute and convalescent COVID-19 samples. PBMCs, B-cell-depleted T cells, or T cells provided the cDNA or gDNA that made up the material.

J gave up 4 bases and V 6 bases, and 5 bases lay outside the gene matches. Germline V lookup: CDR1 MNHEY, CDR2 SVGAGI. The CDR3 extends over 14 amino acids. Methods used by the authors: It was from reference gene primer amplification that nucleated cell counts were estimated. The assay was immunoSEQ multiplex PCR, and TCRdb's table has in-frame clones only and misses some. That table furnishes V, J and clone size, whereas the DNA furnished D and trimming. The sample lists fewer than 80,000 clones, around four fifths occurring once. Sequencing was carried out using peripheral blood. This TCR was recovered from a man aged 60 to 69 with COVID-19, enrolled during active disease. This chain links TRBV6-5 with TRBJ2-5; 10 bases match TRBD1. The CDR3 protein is CASRPTGGPETQYF. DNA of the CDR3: TGTGCCAGCAGGCCGACAGGGGGCCCAGAGACCCAGTACTTC.